The present T cell receptor beta chain was sequenced within a study of blood T cell repertoires in COVID-19 (TCRdb year 2020). Looking at the study overall: Collaborator samples came from the United States, Italy and Spain and covered acute and convalescent phases of COVID-19. The dataset comprised deeply sampled blood TCRbeta repertoires from subjects exposed to, actively infected with, or recovered from COVID-19. The material from the prospective study consisted of cDNA or gDNA derived from T cells, B-cell-depleted T cells, or PBMCs. Where available, HLA class I and class II types were taken from metadata supplied by the sample provider and were not determined by assay-based typing. The samples were drawn from the first 160 participants of the ongoing ImmuneRACE study and from 1,254 subjects provided by 6 global collaborators. The sample metadata nearly always contained a de-identified subject ID, COVID-19 status, age in years and sex. A freely available public database, intended as a resource for researchers studying the immune response to SARS-CoV-2, is where the repertoires were released.

TCRbeta CDR3 regions were amplified from genomic DNA using the immunoSEQ Assay, a bias-controlled multiplex PCR. In the paper's pipeline: The number of nucleated cells in each sample was estimated by amplification of reference gene primers within the assay. Sequence reads were collapsed and filtered to measure the absolute abundance of every unique TCRbeta CDR3 rearrangement. For each sample, productive Simpson clonality was calculated by taking the square root of Simpson's diversity index across productive rearrangements. Drawn from immuneACCESS, this table holds only the in-frame rearrangements with V and J called that TCRdb kept. Clones are partly lost; checked studies trace under half to an unresolved V gene and leave the rest unexplained. Clone size and V and J calls were adopted from that table, with D and trimming inferred from the DNA. In all, the sample holds nearly 95,000 clones, and around 87% of those were seen once. Approximately 7% of the sample goes to the ten largest clones.

Of note for this clone: No cognate antigen has been identified for it. The sample holds no much larger clone one base away, and base qualities are not on file.

The collaborating institutions used their own protocols to collect whole blood in K2EDTA tubes. For TCRbeta analysis, collaborators shipped samples as frozen whole blood, isolated PBMCs, or DNA extracted from either of those sample types. Here is what the overall study found, with its caveats: How much clinical and demographic metadata was included differed by source and by participant, and the metadata was provided uncurated.

The germline V gene yields SNHLY for CDR1 and FYNNEI for CDR2. A distance of 10 bases separates the germline ends of V and J, which lose 2 bases and 3 bases respectively. Including cysteine and phenylalanine, the CDR3 has 14 amino acids. Here the CDR3 DNA is all that survives: 42 bases in frame from base 1. The V gene is TRBV2 and the J gene is TRBJ1-1; the D gene is perhaps TRBD1, from 6 matching bases. This clonotype was sampled from a human donor with acute or convalescent COVID-19. The donor label of this sample is uncertain. Sequencing used peripheral blood. The DNA reads as follows: TGTGCCAGCAGTGAAAGGGGGGGCTACACTGAAGCTTTCTTT. Protein translation: CASSERGGYTEAFF.